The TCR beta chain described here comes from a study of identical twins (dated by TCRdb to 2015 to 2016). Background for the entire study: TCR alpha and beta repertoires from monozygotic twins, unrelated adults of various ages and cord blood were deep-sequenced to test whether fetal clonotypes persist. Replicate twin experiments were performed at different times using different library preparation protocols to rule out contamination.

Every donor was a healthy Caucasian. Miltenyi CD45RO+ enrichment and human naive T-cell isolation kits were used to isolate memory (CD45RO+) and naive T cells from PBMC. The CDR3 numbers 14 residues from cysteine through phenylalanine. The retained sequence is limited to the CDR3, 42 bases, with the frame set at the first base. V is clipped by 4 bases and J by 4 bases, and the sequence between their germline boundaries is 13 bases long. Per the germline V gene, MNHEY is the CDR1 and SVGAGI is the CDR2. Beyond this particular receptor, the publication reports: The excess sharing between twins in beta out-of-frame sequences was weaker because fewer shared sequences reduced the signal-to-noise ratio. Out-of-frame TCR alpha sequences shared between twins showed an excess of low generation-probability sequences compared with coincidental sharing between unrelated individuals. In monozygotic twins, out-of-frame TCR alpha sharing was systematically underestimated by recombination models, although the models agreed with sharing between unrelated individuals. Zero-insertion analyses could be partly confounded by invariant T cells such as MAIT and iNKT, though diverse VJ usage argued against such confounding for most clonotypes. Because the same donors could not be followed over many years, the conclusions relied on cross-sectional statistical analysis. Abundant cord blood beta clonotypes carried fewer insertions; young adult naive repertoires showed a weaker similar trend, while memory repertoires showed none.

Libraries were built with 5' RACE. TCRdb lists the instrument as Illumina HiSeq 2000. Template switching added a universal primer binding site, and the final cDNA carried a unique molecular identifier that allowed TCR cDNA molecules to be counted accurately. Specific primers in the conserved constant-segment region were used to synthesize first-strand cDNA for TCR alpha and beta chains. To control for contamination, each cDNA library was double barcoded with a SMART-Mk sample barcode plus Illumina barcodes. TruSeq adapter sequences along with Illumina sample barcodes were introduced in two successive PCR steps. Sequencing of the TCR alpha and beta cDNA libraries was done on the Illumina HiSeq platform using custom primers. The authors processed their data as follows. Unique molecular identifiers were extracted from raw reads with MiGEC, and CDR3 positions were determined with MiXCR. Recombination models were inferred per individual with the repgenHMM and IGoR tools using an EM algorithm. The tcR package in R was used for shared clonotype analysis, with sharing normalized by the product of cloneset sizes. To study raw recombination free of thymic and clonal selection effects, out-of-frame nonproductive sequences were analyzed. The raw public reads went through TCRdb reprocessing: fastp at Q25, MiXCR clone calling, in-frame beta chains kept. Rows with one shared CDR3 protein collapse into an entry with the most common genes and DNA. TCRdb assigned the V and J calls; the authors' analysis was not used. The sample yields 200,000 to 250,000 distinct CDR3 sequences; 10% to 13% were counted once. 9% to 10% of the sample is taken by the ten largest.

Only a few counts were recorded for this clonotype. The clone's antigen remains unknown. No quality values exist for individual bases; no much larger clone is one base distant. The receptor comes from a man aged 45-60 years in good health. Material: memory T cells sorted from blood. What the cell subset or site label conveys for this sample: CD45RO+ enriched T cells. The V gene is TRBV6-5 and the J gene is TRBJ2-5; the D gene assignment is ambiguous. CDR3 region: CASSSITSGETQYF. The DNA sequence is TGTGCCAGCAGTTCCATTACGTCGGGAGAGACCCAGTACTTC.